Listed here are 9 T cell receptor beta chains from one sample, sequenced in a study of vaccination and CD4 T cells after COVID-19. No antigen has been assigned to these receptors. Regarding treatment: approximately 9-day PBMC culture with coronavirus spike peptide pools or control peptides (ViraFEST assay). The Oncomine TCR Beta short-read assay generated sequence data from the DNA of cultured CD4+ T cells. Using its own MiXCR run on the PCR reads, TCRdb lists one record per CDR3 protein. The sample shows 15,000 to 17,000 distinct CDR3 sequences, around 72% of them seen only once. Sequencing used CD4+ T cells from blood, cultured in vitro. The receptors originated from a human donor who had recovered from COVID-19.

This chain joins TRBV20-1 and TRBJ1-1; 10 bases are a match to TRBD1. With 5 bases clipped from V and 0 bases from J, the junction kept 6 bases outside the gene matches. The CDR3 extends over 15 amino acids. Germline V lookup: CDR1 DFQATT, CDR2 SNEGSKA (reference sequence). The CDR3 is CSALDRGLLNTEAFF. The CDR3, as DNA: TGCAGTGCTCTGGACAGGGGGTTATTGAACACTGAAGCTTTCTTT.

This chain joins TRBV28 and TRBJ1-4, with 8 nucleotides matching TRBD1. The trim removed 6 bases at V and 7 bases at J, leaving 7 bases unmatched. CDR1 is MDHEN, CDR2 SYDVKM, per germline. The CDR3 spans 14 residues. CDR3 in amino acids: CASSPGQASEKLFF. CDR3 bases: TGTGCCAGCAGCCCGGGACAGGCCTCTGAAAAACTGTTTTTT.

This clonotype was observed once. V and J are TRBV6-2 or TRBV6-3 and TRBJ2-7; TRBD2 might be the D (6 bases). Trimming stripped 1 base from V and 4 bases from J, with 17 bases between. Germline V gives CDR1 MNHEY, CDR2 SVGEGT. CDR3 size: 16 residues. This CDR3 is CASSYLRGSSRYEQYF. The CDR3 DNA reads as TGTGCCAGCAGTTACTTGCGGGGAAGCTCGAGGTACGAGCAGTACTTC.

The chain is built from TRBV5-1 and TRBJ2-5; D uncertain. The CDR3 is 12 amino acids. Trimming took 6 bases from V and 5 from J, leaving 11 bases between them. Looked up from germline, CDR1 is SGHRS and CDR2 is YFSETQ. Here the CDR3 DNA reads TGCGCCAGCACTCAGGTCGGGGAGACCCAGTACTTC. Protein product: CASTQVGETQYF.

The chain is built from TRBV6-1 and TRBJ1-2; D is possibly TRBD1 (5 bases). The length of the CDR3 is 14 residues. Per germline, CDR1 MNHNS and CDR2 SASEGT. The V gene lost 3 bases and the J gene lost 4 bases, with 12 bases spanning the gap. In DNA form, the CDR3 reads TGTGCCAGCAGTGAGGACCGGAGGGGCTATGGCTACACCTTC. It specifies CASSEDRRGYGYTF.

V gene TRBV20-1 combines with J gene TRBJ1-1, with D hard to call. The CDR3 spans 14 residues. Trimming cost V 6 bases and J 8 bases, with 22 bases left between them. Germline lookup yields CDR1 DFQATT and CDR2 SNEGSKA (reference sequence). The CDR3 sequence is CSAPFGKLGTEAFF. The CDR3 DNA reads as TGCAGTGCACCATTCGGAAAATTGGGCACCGAAGCTTTCTTT.

The count of this clonotype is one. The V call is TRBV28, the J call TRBJ1-4; no clear D. V lost 6 bases and J lost 12, with 17 bases in between. CDR1 and CDR2 from the germline V gene are MDHEN and SYDVKM. This CDR3 comprises 13 residues. The DNA for the CDR3 is TGTGCCAGCAGACCCCTGAGCGGGAGGGAACTGTTTTTT. It specifies CASRPLSGRELFF.

The count of this clonotype is one. One junction end disagrees with the germline gene, perhaps due to a read error. The rearrangement uses TRBV30 and TRBJ2-5, with D possibly called TRBD1 or TRBD2 (5 bases each). The CDR3 sequence is 12 residues long. Germline V lookup: CDR1 GTSNPN, CDR2 SVGIG (reference sequence). The DNA of the CDR3 is TGTGCCTGGAGTGTAGCCAGGGAGAGCCAGTACTTC. Residues: CAWSVARESQYF.

The rearrangement uses TRBV5-4 and TRBJ2-5; 9 bases agree with TRBD2. The CDR3 is made up of 15 amino acids. The ends lost 1 base at V and 6 bases at J; junction bases unmatched: 7. Germline values: CDR1 SGHNT, CDR2 YYREEE (reference sequence). The CDR3 DNA sequence: TGTGCCAGCAGCTTGTCTAGCGGGATTATGCAGACCCAGTACTTC. The encoded protein is CASSLSSGIMQTQYF. Full variable domain (rest looked up from reference TRBV5-4 and TRBJ2-5): ETGVTQSPTHLIKTRGQQVTLRCSSQSGHNTVSWYQQALGQGPQFIFQYYREEENGRGNFPPRFSGLQFPNYSSELNVNALELDDSALYLCASSLSSGIMQTQYFGPGTRLLVL.